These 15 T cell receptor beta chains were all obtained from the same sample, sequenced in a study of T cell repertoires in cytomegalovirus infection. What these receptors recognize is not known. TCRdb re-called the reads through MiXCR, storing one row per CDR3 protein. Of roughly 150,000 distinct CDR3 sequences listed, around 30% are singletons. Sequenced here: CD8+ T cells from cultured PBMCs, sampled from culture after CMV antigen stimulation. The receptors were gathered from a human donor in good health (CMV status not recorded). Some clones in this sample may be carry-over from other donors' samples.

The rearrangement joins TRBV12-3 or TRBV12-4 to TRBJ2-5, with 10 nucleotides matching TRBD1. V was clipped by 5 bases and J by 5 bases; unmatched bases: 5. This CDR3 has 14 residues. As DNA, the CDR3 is TGTGCCAGCAGTCCGGGACAGGGGTTGGAGACCCAGTACTTC. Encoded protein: CASSPGQGLETQYF.

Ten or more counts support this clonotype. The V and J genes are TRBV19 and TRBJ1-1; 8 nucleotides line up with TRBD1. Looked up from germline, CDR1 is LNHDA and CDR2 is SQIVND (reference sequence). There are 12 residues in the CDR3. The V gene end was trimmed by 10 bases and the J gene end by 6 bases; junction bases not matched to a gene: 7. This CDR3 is CATRQGIAEAFF. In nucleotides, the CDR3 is TGTGCCACCAGACAGGGGATCGCTGAAGCTTTCTTT.

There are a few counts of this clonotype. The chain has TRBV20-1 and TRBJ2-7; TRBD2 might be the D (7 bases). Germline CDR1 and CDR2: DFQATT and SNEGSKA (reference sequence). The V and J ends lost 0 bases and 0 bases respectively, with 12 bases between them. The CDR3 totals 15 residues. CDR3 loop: CSARDKAGASYEQYF. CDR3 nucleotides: TGCAGTGCTAGAGATAAGGCGGGGGCCTCCTACGAGCAGTACTTC.

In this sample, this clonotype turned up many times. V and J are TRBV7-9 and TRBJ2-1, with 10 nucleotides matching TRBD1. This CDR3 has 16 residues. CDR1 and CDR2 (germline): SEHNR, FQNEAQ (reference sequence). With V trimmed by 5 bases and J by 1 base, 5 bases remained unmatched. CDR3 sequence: CASSTGTGDSYNEQFF. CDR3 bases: TGTGCCAGCAGCACAGGGACAGGGGATTCCTACAATGAGCAGTTCTTC.

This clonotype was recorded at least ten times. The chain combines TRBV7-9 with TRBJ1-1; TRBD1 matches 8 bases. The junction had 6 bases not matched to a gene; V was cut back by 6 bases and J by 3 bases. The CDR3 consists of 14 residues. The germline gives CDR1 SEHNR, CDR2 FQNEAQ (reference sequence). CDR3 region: CASSPGQGDTEAFF. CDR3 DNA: TGTGCCAGCAGTCCCGGACAGGGTGACACTGAAGCTTTCTTT.

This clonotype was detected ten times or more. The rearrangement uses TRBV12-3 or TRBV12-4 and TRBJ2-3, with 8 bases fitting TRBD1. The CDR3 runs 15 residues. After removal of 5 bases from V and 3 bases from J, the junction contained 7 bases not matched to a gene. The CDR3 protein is CASSRTGGRTDTQYF. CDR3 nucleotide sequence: TGTGCCAGCAGTCGTACAGGGGGAAGGACAGATACGCAGTATTTT.

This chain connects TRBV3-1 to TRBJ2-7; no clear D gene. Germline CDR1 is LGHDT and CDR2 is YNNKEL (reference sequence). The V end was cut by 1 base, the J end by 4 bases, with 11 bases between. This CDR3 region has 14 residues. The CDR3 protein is CASSQAPRTYEQYF. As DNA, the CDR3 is TGTGCCAGCAGCCAAGCCCCCAGGACGTACGAGCAGTACTTC.

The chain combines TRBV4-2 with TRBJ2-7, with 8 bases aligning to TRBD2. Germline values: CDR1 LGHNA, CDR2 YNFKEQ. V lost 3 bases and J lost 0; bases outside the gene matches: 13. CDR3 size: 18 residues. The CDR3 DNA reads TGTGCCAGCAGCCAGGCCACCGGGACTAGTTGGTCCTCCTACGAGCAGTACTTC. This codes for CASSQATGTSWSSYEQYF.

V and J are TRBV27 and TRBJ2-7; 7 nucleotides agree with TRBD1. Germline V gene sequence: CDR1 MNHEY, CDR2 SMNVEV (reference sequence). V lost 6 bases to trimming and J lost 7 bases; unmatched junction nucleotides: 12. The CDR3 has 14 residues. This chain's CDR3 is CASSPPTGPWEQYF. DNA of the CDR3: TGTGCCAGCAGCCCCCCGACAGGGCCTTGGGAGCAGTACTTC.

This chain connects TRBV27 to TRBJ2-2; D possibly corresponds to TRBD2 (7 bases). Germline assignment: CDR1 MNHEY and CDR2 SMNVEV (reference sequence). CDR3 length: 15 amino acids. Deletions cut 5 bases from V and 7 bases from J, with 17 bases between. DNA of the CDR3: TGTGCCAGCAGTCCCCCCGGCGGGGGCATCGGGGAGCTGTTTTTT. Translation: CASSPPGGGIGELFF.

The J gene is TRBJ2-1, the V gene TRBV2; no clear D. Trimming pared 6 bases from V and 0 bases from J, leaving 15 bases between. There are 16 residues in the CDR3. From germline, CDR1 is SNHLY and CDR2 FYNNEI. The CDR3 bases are TGTGCCAGCAGCGAATCACCGGGTCTCTCCTACAATGAGCAGTTCTTC. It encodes CASSESPGLSYNEQFF.

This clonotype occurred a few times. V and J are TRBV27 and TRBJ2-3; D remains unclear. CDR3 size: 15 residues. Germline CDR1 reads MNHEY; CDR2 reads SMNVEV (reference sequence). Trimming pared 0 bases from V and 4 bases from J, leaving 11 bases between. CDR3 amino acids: CASSLSDLVADTQYF. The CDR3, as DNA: TGTGCCAGCAGTTTATCGGACCTTGTGGCAGATACGCAGTATTTT.

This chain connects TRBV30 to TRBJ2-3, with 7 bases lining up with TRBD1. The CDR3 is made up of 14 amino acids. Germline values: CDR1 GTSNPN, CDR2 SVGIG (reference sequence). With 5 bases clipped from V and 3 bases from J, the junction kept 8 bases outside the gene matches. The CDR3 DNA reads TGTGCCTGGGATGAGGTACAGGGGACAGATACGCAGTATTTT. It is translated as CAWDEVQGTDTQYF.

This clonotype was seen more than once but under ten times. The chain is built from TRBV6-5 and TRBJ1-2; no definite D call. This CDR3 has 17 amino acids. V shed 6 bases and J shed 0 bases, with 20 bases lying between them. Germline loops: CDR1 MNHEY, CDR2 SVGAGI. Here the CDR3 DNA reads TGTGCCAGCAGCCACGAGAGAATGGGCTGGACTAACTATGGCTACACCTTC. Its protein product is CASSHERMGWTNYGYTF.

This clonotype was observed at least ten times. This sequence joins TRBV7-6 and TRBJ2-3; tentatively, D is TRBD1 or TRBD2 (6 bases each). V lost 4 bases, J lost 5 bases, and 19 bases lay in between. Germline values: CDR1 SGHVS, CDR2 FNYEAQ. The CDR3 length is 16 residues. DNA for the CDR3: TGTGCCAGCAGCTCCCCGATAGGGGGGCCGGGAGATACGCAGTATTTT. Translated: CASSSPIGGPGDTQYF.